This TCR beta chain was identified during a study of blood T cell repertoires in COVID-19. For the study at large: Sample material is recorded as cDNA or gDNA derived from T cells, B-cell-depleted T cells, or PBMCs.

Trimming removed 2 bases from V and 4 bases from J, with 8 bases in between. The CDR3 length is 13 residues. The V gene's germline CDR1 is MNHNY and CDR2 SVGAGI (reference sequence). Seattle cases were enrolled at active infection and followed longitudinally. As processed by the authors: Amplifying reference gene primers gave estimates of nucleated cell counts. Sequencing was performed with immunoSEQ multiplex PCR; in TCRdb, only in-frame clones are kept and a portion is missing. V, J and clone size derive from that table, while D and trimming were established from the DNA sequence. The sample yields approximately 440,000 clones, more than 70% seen once.

The rearrangement links TRBV6-6 to TRBJ1-2, with TRBD1 as a possible D gene (5 bases). Material for sequencing was peripheral blood. This TCR was sampled from a woman in her forties or fifties with COVID-19, enrolled during active disease. As DNA, the CDR3 is TGTGCCAGCAGTTACGGAGGGGCCTATGGCTACACCTTC. It yields the protein CASSYGGAYGYTF.